These 10 T cell receptor beta chains share one sample of origin, sequenced in a study of T cell repertoires in cytomegalovirus infection. TCRdb re-called the reads with MiXCR, one entry per CDR3 protein. The top ten hold about 10% of the sample, which has over 450,000 distinct CDR3 sequences, 11% seen once. Sequences were obtained from PBMCs. The receptors were gathered from a human donor in good health (CMV status not recorded). Some clones in this sample may be carry-over from other donors' samples.

This clonotype was recorded once. The chain links TRBV7-9 to TRBJ1-1; D remains unclear. The ends were cut back, 4 bases at V and 5 bases at J, with 14 bases in the middle. The germline V gene has CDR1 SEHNR and CDR2 FQNEAQ (reference sequence). CDR3 size: 14 residues. The CDR3 DNA reads TGTGCCAGCAGCTGGCAGTCTGGGTGGACTGAAGCTTTCTTT. Encoded protein: CASSWQSGWTEAFF.

This clonotype was observed at least ten times. The J gene is TRBJ1-1, the V gene TRBV7-6, with D unresolved. Trimming removed 5 bases at V and 1 base at J, with 11 bases between. CDR1 is SGHVS and CDR2 is FNYEAQ in the germline V gene. The CDR3 runs 14 residues. CDR3 residues: CASSRGGGNTEAFF. Written as DNA, the CDR3 is TGTGCCAGCAGCCGGGGTGGCGGGAACACTGAAGCTTTCTTT.

This clonotype was seen ten or more times. V gene TRBV7-8 combines with J gene TRBJ2-1; TRBD1 is a possible D gene (5 bases). In germline, CDR1 is SGHVS, CDR2 FQNEAQ. The V gene lost 5 bases and the J gene lost 0 bases, with 17 bases spanning the gap. The CDR3 is 17 residues long. The CDR3 spells CASSTPQETYSYNEQFF. CDR3 DNA: TGTGCCAGCAGCACCCCACAGGAAACCTACTCCTACAATGAGCAGTTCTTC.

This clonotype was observed at least ten times. J is TRBJ2-2 and V is TRBV7-9; D may be TRBD1 or TRBD2 (5 bases each). V shed 5 bases and J shed 4 bases, with 14 bases lying between them. Germline V gives CDR1 SEHNR, CDR2 FQNEAQ (reference sequence). This CDR3 is built from 15 residues. The CDR3 reads CASSPRDGPTGELFF. The CDR3 coding sequence is TGTGCCAGCAGCCCCAGGGACGGCCCCACCGGGGAGCTGTTTTTT.

This chain links TRBV20-1 with TRBJ2-1; 7 bases match TRBD2. The ends lost 5 bases at V and 7 bases at J; junction bases unmatched: 14. This CDR3 has 15 amino acids. Germline V CDR1 and CDR2: DFQATT, SNEGSKA (reference sequence). CDR3 region: CSASSAGERGNEQFF. CDR3 nucleotide sequence: TGCAGTGCTTCTAGCGCGGGGGAACGAGGGAATGAGCAGTTCTTC.

This clonotype was recorded at least ten times. The chain uses TRBV19 and TRBJ2-3; D may be TRBD2 (5 bases). The CDR3 covers 13 residues. Germline values: CDR1 LNHDA, CDR2 SQIVND (reference sequence). V gave up 0 bases and J gave up 8 bases, with 9 bases separating them. CDR3: CASSIDREGTQYF. The CDR3 DNA sequence: TGTGCCAGTAGTATAGATCGAGAGGGTACGCAGTATTTT.

The V gene is TRBV4-1, the J gene TRBJ1-3; D remains unclear. CDR3 size: 16 residues. Trimming removed 1 base from V and 0 bases from J, with 10 bases in between. From germline, CDR1 is MGHRA and CDR2 YSYEKL. DNA for the CDR3: TGCGCCAGCAGCCAAGTTGGCTGGCACTCTGGAAACACCATATATTTT. Protein product: CASSQVGWHSGNTIYF.

This clonotype was detected ten times or more. The V and J genes are TRBV14 and TRBJ2-7; D gene uncertain. CDR3 length: 14 residues. Trimming stripped 0 bases from V and 2 bases from J, with 8 bases between. Germline CDR1 SGHDN, CDR2 FVKESK. CDR3 loop: CASSQDRAAYEQYF. As DNA, the CDR3 is TGTGCCAGCAGCCAAGACCGGGCCGCCTACGAGCAGTACTTC.

This clonotype has a count of ten or more. The J gene is TRBJ2-5, the V gene TRBV7-2; D gene uncertain. The CDR3 is 13 amino acids. The germline CDR1 and CDR2 sequences are SGHTA and FQGNSA. V lost 0 bases and J 5 bases, leaving 7 bases between the germline ends. The CDR3 reads CASSLARRETQYF. The CDR3 nucleotides are TGTGCCAGCAGCTTAGCTCGTCGGGAGACCCAGTACTTC. The variable domain in full, completed from reference TRBV7-2 and TRBJ2-5, reads GAGVSQSPSNKVTEKGKDVELRCDPISGHTALYWYRQSLGQGLEFLIYFQGNSAPDKSGLPSDRFSAERTGGSVSTLTIQRTQQEDSAVYLCASSLARRETQYFGPGTRLLVL.

This clonotype appeared a few times. The V gene is TRBV5-4, the J gene TRBJ2-2, with 7 bases fitting TRBD1. The CDR3 length is 16 residues. Losses at the gene ends were 4 bases for V and 6 bases for J; bases not matched to a gene: 12. Germline CDR1 is SGHNT and CDR2 is YYREEE (reference sequence). The CDR3 region has the DNA TGTGCCAGCAGCACTGAGGGGGCGTCAATAGCCGGGGAGCTGTTTTTT. Amino acid sequence: CASSTEGASIAGELFF.